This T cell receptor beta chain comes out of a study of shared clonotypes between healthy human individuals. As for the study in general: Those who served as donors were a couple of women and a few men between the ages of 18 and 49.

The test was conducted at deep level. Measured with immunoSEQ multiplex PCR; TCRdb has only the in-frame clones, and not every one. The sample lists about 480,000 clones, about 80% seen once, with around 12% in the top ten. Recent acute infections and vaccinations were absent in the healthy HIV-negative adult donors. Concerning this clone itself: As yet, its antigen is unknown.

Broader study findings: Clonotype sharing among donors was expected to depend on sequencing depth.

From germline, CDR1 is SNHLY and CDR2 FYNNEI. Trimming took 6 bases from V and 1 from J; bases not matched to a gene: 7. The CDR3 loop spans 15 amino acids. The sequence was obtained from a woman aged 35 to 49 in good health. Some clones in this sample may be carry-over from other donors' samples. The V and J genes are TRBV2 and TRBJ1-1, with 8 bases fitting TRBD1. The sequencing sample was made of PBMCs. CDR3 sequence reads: CASSRDRGRNTEAFF. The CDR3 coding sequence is TGTGCCAGCAGCAGAGACAGGGGACGGAACACTGAAGCTTTCTTT.